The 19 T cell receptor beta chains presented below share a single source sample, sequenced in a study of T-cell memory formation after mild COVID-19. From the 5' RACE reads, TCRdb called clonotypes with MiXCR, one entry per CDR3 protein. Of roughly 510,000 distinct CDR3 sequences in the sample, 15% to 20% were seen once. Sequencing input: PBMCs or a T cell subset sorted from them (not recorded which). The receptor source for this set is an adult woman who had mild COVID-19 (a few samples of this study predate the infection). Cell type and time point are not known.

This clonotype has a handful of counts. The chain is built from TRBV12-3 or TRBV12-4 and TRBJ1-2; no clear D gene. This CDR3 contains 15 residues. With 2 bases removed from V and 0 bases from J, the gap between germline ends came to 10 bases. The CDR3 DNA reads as TGTGCCAGCAGTTTAATCTCCCTAGCTAACTATGGCTACACCTTC. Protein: CASSLISLANYGYTF.

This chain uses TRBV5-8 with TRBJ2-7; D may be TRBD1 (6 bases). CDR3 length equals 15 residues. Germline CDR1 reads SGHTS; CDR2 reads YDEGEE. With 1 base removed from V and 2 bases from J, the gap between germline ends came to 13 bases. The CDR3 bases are TGTGCCAGCAGCTTGCTGACAGGCACTACCTACGAGCAGTACTTC. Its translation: CASSLLTGTTYEQYF.

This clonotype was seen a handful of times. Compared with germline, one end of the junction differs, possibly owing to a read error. The CDR3 DNA reads as TGCAGTGCTGGAGACAGTATACTGAACTATGGCTACACCTTC. Protein: CSAGDSILNYGYTF. The chain links TRBV20-1 to TRBJ1-2, with D tentatively TRBD1 (5 bases). The CDR3 length is 14 residues. Germline V gene sequence: CDR1 DFQATT, CDR2 SNEGSKA (reference sequence).

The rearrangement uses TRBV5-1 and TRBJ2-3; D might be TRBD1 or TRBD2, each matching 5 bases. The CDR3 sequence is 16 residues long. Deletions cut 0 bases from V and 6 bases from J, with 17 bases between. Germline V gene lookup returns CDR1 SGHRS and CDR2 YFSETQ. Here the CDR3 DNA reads TGCGCCAGCAGCTTGGGTCCCCCGAAAGGGACGGATACGCAGTATTTT. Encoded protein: CASSLGPPKGTDTQYF.

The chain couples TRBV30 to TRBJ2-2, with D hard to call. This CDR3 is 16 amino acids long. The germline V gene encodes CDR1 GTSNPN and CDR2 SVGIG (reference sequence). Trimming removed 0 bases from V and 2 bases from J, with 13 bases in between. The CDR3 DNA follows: TGTGCCTGGAGTGTAGGCCTAGTGATTAACACCGGGGAGCTGTTTTTT. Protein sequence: CAWSVGLVINTGELFF.

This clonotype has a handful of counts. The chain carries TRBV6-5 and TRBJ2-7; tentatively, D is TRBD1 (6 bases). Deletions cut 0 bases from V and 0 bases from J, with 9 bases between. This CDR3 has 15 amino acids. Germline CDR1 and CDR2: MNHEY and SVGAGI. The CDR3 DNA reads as TGTGCCAGCAGTTACTCGAGACAGGCCTCCTACGAGCAGTACTTC. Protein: CASSYSRQASYEQYF.

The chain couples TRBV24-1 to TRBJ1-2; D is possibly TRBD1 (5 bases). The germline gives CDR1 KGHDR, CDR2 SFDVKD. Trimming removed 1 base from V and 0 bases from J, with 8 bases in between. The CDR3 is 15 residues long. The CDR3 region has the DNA TGTGCCACCAGTGATTTCCGGGACTCTAACTATGGCTACACCTTC. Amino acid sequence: CATSDFRDSNYGYTF.

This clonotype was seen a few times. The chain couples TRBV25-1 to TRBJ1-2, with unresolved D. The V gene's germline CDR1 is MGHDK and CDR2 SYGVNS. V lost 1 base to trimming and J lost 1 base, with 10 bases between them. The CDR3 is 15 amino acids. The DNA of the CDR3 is TGTGCCAGCAGTGAATTCTTAGGCGGTAACTATGGCTACACCTTC. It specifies CASSEFLGGNYGYTF.

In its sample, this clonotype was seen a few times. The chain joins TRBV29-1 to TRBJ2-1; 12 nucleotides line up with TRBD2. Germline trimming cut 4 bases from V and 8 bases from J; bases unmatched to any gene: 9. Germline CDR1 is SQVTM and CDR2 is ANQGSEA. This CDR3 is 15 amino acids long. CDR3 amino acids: CSVAVGLAGPDEQFF. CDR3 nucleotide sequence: TGCAGCGTTGCGGTTGGACTAGCGGGACCCGATGAGCAGTTCTTC.

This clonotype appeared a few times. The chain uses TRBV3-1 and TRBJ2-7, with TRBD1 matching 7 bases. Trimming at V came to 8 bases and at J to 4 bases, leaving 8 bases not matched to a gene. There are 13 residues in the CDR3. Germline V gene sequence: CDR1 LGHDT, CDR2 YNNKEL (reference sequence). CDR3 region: CASEKTGWYEQYF. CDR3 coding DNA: TGTGCCAGCGAAAAGACAGGGTGGTACGAGCAGTACTTC.

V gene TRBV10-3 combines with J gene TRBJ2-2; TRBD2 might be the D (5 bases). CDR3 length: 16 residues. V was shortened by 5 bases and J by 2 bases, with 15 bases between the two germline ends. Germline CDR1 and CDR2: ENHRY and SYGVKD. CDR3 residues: CAISYPIGLNTGELFF. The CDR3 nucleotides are TGTGCCATCAGTTACCCGATCGGACTTAACACCGGGGAGCTGTTTTTT.

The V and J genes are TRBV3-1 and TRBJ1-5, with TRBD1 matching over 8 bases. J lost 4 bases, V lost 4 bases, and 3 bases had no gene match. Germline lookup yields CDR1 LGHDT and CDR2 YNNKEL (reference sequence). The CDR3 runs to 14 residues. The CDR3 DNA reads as TGTGCCAGCAGCCCCCGGACAGGGAATCAGCCCCAGCATTTT. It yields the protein CASSPRTGNQPQHF.

The CDR3 is CASSLIAGGAETQYF. The CDR3 coding sequence is TGTGCCAGCAGCTTAATAGCGGGGGGTGCAGAGACCCAGTACTTC. The rearrangement joins TRBV7-9 to TRBJ2-5, with TRBD2 matching over 10 bases. Germline V gene sequence: CDR1 SEHNR, CDR2 FQNEAQ (reference sequence). V shed 2 bases, J shed 4 bases, and the junction held 4 bases outside the gene matches. The CDR3 has 15 amino acids.

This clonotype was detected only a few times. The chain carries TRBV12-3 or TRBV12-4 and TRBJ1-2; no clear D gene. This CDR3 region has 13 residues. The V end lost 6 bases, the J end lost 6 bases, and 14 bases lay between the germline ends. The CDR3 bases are TGTGCCAGCAGCCCAACCGGTCAAAATGGCTACACCTTC. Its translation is CASSPTGQNGYTF.

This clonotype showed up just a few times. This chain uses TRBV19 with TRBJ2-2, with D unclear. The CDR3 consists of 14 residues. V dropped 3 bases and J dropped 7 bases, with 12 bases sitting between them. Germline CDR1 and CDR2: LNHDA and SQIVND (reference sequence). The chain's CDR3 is CASSISRTGGELFF. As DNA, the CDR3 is TGTGCCAGTAGTATCTCCAGGACGGGCGGGGAGCTGTTTTTT.

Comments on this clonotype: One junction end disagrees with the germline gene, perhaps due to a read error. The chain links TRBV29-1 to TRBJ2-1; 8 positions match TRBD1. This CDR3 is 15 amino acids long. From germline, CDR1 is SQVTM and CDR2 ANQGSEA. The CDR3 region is CSVEASGGAYNEQFF. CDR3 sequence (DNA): TGCAGCGTGGAAGCGTCAGGGGGCGCGTACAATGAGCAGTTCTTC.

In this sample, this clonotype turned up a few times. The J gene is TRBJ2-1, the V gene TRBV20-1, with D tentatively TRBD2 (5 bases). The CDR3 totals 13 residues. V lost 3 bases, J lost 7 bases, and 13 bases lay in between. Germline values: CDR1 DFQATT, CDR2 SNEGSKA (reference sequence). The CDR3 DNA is TGCAGTGCTAGGGCCGGACCGGGGAATGAGCAGTTCTTC. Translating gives CSARAGPGNEQFF.

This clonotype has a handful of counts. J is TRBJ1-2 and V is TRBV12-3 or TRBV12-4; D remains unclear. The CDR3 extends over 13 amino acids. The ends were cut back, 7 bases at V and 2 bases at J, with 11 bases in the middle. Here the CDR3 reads CASTPSQNYGYTF. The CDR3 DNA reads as TGTGCCAGCACCCCATCCCAGAACTATGGCTACACCTTC.

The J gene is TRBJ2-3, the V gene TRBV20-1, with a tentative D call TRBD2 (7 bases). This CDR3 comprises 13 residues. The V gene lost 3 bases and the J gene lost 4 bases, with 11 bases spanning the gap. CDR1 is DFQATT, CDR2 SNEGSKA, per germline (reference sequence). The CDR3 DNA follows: TGCAGTGCTAGGGGGGGGCTTGCAGATACGCAGTATTTT. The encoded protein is CSARGGLADTQYF.